This T cell receptor beta chain was sequenced in a study of blood T cell repertoires in COVID-19. This clone came up once. This CDR3 has 18 residues. J was trimmed by 0 bases and V by 5 bases; bases with no gene match: 14. Germline V gene lookup returns CDR1 SEHNR and CDR2 FQNEAQ (reference sequence). Original processing methods: Reference gene primer amplification yielded estimated nucleated cell counts. The repertoire was sequenced with immunoSEQ multiplex PCR; TCRdb's copy has only in-frame clones and lacks some. V and J calls and clone size come straight from that table; D and trimming were deduced from the DNA. The sample contains 100,000 to 150,000 clones, roughly 90% of which appear only once.

This sequence joins TRBV7-9 and TRBJ2-3; 7 nucleotides align to TRBD1. Sequencing input: peripheral blood. The sequence came from a man aged 45-65 years with COVID-19, enrolled during active disease. The CDR3, as DNA: TGTGCCAGCAGCCCCCGGGACAGTACGAGTGGGAGCACAGATACGCAGTATTTT. Its protein product is CASSPRDSTSGSTDTQYF. The whole variable domain, filled in from reference TRBV7-9 and TRBJ2-3, reads DTGVSQNPRHKITKRGQNVTFRCDPISEHNRLYWYRQTLGQGPEFLTYFQNEAQLEKSRLLSDRFSAERPKGSFSTLEIQRTEQGDSAMYLCASSPRDSTSGSTDTQYFGPGTRLTVL.